These 21 T cell receptor beta chains were sequenced from one sample in a study of tumor-infiltrating lymphocytes in primary liver carcinoma. TCR beta cDNA came from roughly 550 ng total RNA, primed with a constant-region primer. Sequencing libraries for TCR beta derived from three nested multiplex PCR rounds that used slightly modified ARM-PCR. Running 10 cycles apiece, the first two PCR rounds relied on TRBV1-TRBV30 forward primers together with a C-beta reverse primer. TCRdb analysed the multiplex PCR reads with MiXCR anew, one entry per CDR3 protein. Altogether about 32,000 distinct CDR3 sequences are present, roughly 69% being singletons, with the ten largest covering approximately 15%. Bulk tissue was left unsorted, and RNA and DNA were co-extracted from about 19-30 mg of it. The sample was liver tumor tissue from sampling region 4. The subset here: tumor region T4, right-lateral pole. These receptors were obtained from a man in his forties or fifties with primary liver carcinoma and hepatitis B virus infection.

By sample share, this clonotype is hyperexpanded. The gene calls are TRBV11-2 and TRBJ2-7; D possibly corresponds to TRBD1 (5 bases). The CDR3 covers 14 residues. Germline V gene data show CDR1 as SGHAT and CDR2 as FQNNGV. V gave up 4 bases and J gave up 0 bases, with 10 bases separating them. DNA for the CDR3: TGTGCCAGCAGCTCTAACAGGAACTCCTACGAGCAGTACTTC. Encoded protein: CASSSNRNSYEQYF.

This clonotype was detected many times. J is TRBJ2-5 and V is TRBV28, with D perhaps TRBD1 (5 bases). Germline CDR1 MDHEN, CDR2 SYDVKM. The CDR3 is 13 residues long. V lost 6 bases to trimming and J lost 2 bases, with 10 bases between them. CDR3 protein: CASRPTEQETQYF. CDR3 coding DNA: TGTGCCAGCAGACCGACAGAACAAGAGACCCAGTACTTC. The full variable domain, with the rest looked up from reference TRBV28 and TRBJ2-5, is DVKVTQSSRYLVKRTGEKVFLECVQDMDHENMFWYRQDPGLGLRLIYFSYDVKMKEKGDIPEGYSVSREKKERFSLILESASTNQTSMYLCASRPTEQETQYFGPGTRLLVL.

Turning to this clonotype: The conserved closing phenylalanine or tryptophan is absent in this CDR3, likely reflecting a read error. The J gene is TRBJ1-2, the V gene TRBV5-5; D possibly corresponds to TRBD1 (6 bases). V lost 4 bases, J lost 0 bases, and 16 bases lay in between. This CDR3 has 16 residues. The germline V gene has CDR1 SGHKS and CDR2 YYEKEE (reference sequence). This chain's CDR3 is CASSHHPDRTNYGYTV. The CDR3, as DNA: TGTGCCAGCAGCCACCACCCGGACAGAACTAACTATGGCTACACCGTC.

A remark on this clonotype: One end of the junction is discordant with germline, which a read error may explain. The V gene is TRBV19, the J gene TRBJ1-1, with a weak D call TRBD1 (5 bases). The CDR3 loop spans 13 amino acids. Germline assignment: CDR1 LNHDA and CDR2 SQIVND (reference sequence). The CDR3, as DNA: TGTGCCAGTAGTATAGGGGGACGTCGAGAAGTTTTCTTT. Encoded protein: CASSIGGRREVFF.

Remarks on this clonotype: Compared with germline, one end of the junction differs, possibly owing to a read error. V usage is TRBV6-6 and J usage is TRBJ1-3; TRBD1 might be the D (6 bases). The CDR3 spans 15 residues. Germline CDR1 MNHNY, CDR2 SVGAGI (reference sequence). The CDR3 is CGSSPGGGSRNAIYF. The CDR3 nucleotides are TGTGGCAGCAGTCCCGGGGGGGGCTCTCGAAACGCCATATATTTT.

This clonotype was detected a few times. The rearrangement links TRBV12-5 to TRBJ2-1; 9 bases agree with TRBD1. Per germline, CDR1 LGHNT and CDR2 FRNRAP. V lost 6 bases to trimming and J lost 0 bases; unmatched junction nucleotides: 3. The CDR3 is 15 residues long. CDR3 amino acids: CASGVGQGSYNEQFF. In DNA form, the CDR3 reads TGTGCTAGTGGAGTGGGACAGGGCTCCTACAATGAGCAGTTCTTC.

About this clonotype: The CDR3 carries no conserved terminal phenylalanine or tryptophan, so it likely arises from a read error. The DNA is omitted, as the CDR3 cannot be located on it reliably, and the CDR3 follows TCRdb's listing. This chain connects TRBV29-1 to TRBJ2-1; the D call of TRBD1 is as the table states it, not checked on the DNA. The length of the CDR3 is 13 amino acids, counting both ends. From germline, CDR1 is SQVTM and CDR2 ANQGSEA. CDR3 sequence reads: CSVMRPRQDEQFL.

Points on this clonotype: Because the CDR3 is missing its conserved closing phenylalanine or tryptophan, this is likely a read error. The rearrangement uses TRBV6-5 and TRBJ2-6; 11 bases align to TRBD2. Trimming cost V 2 bases and J 2 bases; bases outside gene matches: 5. Germline-derived CDR1 and CDR2 are MNHEY and SVGAGI. CDR3 size: 18 residues. CDR3: CASSYDTSGSTGANVLTL. The CDR3 DNA follows: TGTGCCAGCAGTTACGATACTAGCGGGAGTACTGGGGCCAACGTCCTGACTTTA.

As to this clonotype: A much larger clone lies a single base off, so this may be a read error. The chain combines TRBV19 with TRBJ2-1; no clear D gene. This CDR3 contains 12 residues. Germline values: CDR1 LNHDA, CDR2 SQIVND (reference sequence). The CDR3, as DNA: TGTGCCAGCCAAAAACCTTACGGTGAGCAGTTATTC. It translates to CASQKPYGEQLF.

The chain employs TRBV28 and TRBJ1-5, with D tentatively TRBD1 (6 bases). The CDR3 loop spans 14 amino acids. CDR1 and CDR2 (germline): MDHEN, SYDVKM. CDR3: CVSSRTATNQPQHF. CDR3 DNA: TGTGTAAGCAGTCGGACAGCCACGAATCAGCCCCAGCATTTT.

With regard to this clonotype: Relative to the germline gene, one junction end is altered; a read error may explain this. This chain uses TRBV28 with TRBJ1-5, with D hard to call. CDR1 is MDHEN and CDR2 is SYDVKM in the germline V gene. This CDR3 comprises 14 residues. The CDR3 loop is CASRLTRWTQSQHF. DNA for the CDR3: TGTGCCAGCAGGCTCACAAGGTGGACTCAGTCCCAGCATTTT.

The gene calls are TRBV28 and TRBJ1-4, with 9 bases lining up with TRBD1. This CDR3 contains 13 residues. The junction had 12 bases not matched to a gene; V was cut back by 9 bases and J by 13 bases. The germline CDR1 and CDR2 sequences are MDHEN and SYDVKM. The CDR3 region is CASVKTGGGILFF. The DNA of the CDR3 is TGTGCCAGTGTTAAGACAGGGGGTGGAATACTGTTTTTT. The full variable domain, rest sourced from reference TRBV28 and TRBJ1-4, is DVKVTQSSRYLVKRTGEKVFLECVQDMDHENMFWYRQDPGLGLRLIYFSYDVKMKEKGDIPEGYSVSREKKERFSLILESASTNQTSMYLCASVKTGGGILFFGSGTQLSVL.

The chain carries TRBV12-3 or TRBV12-4 and TRBJ2-7; perhaps TRBD2 as D (6 bases). The CDR3 is 15 amino acids. Trimming removed 6 bases at V and 0 bases at J, with 15 bases between. Here the CDR3 DNA reads TGTGCCAGCAGAACGGGACTCCTAAGCTCCTACGAGCAGTACTTC. It is translated as CASRTGLLSSYEQYF.

For this clonotype: Mismatch with germline at one junction end may stem from a read error. V is TRBV11-3 and J is TRBJ2-3, with 9 bases matching TRBD2. CDR1 and CDR2 (germline): SGHNT, YENEEA. This CDR3 contains 16 residues. The CDR3 spells CANSGSQAGGVDMQYF. The CDR3 bases are TGTGCCAACAGCGGCAGCCAGGCGGGAGGGGTGGATATGCAGTATTTT.

Worth noting for this clonotype: A read error may account for a junction end that differs from germline. The V call is TRBV5-1, the J call TRBJ2-2, with 7 bases lining up with TRBD1. There are 15 residues in the CDR3. Germline V gene data show CDR1 as SGHRS and CDR2 as YFSETQ. Written as DNA, the CDR3 is TGCGTCAGCAGCAGGGGGACGGTGAACACCGGGGAGCTGTTTTTT. It codes for CVSSRGTVNTGELFF. Combining the CDR3 with reference TRBV5-1 and TRBJ2-2 gives the whole variable domain KAGVTQTPRYLIKTRGQQVTLSCSPISGHRSVSWYQQTPGQGLQFLFEYFSETQRNKGNFPGRFSGRQFSNSRSEMNVSTLELGDSALYLCVSSRGTVNTGELFFGEGSRLTVL.

To note about this clonotype: This is likely a read error, given that the CDR3 carries no conserved phenylalanine or tryptophan at its end. The J gene is TRBJ2-7, the V gene TRBV7-9; TRBD1 matches 10 bases. Per the germline V gene, CDR1 is SEHNR and CDR2 is FQNEAQ (reference sequence). The CDR3 totals 14 residues. J was trimmed by 2 bases and V by 9 bases; bases with no gene match: 7. As DNA, the CDR3 is TGTGCCAGTAGCCCAGGGACAGGGGCCTACGAGCAGTACTCC. Amino acids: CASSPGTGAYEQYS.

This clonotype occurred a few times. This sequence joins TRBV6-1 and TRBJ1-2; possible D gene TRBD1, 6 bases. Trimming left V 7 bases short and J 8 bases short, with 17 bases between. Germline V gives CDR1 MNHNS, CDR2 SASEGT. The CDR3 has 13 residues. The CDR3 sequence is CASIYAQGSGYTF. The CDR3 bases are TGTGCCAGCATCTACGCGCAGGGGAGCGGCTACACCTTC.

Note on this clonotype: One junction end does not reproduce the germline sequence, and a read error may be involved. The chain couples TRBV11-3 to TRBJ2-1, with D unclear. The CDR3 runs 12 residues. Germline CDR1 SGHNT, CDR2 YENEEA. The CDR3 here is CASMLNANEQFF. Here the CDR3 DNA reads TGTGCCAGCATGTTAAATGCCAATGAACAGTTCTTC.

The V and J genes are TRBV12-3 or TRBV12-4 and TRBJ1-1; D uncertain. This CDR3 region has 13 residues. The V end was cut by 11 bases, the J end by 0 bases, with 13 bases between. CDR3 nucleotide sequence: TGTGCCGGTCGGGCGGCGATGAACACTGAAGCTTTCTTT. Translated, it gives CAGRAAMNTEAFF.

A word on this clonotype: The junction departs from germline at one end; a sequencing error may be responsible. V and J are TRBV28 and TRBJ2-6; D uncertain. The CDR3 runs to 15 residues. Per germline, CDR1 MDHEN and CDR2 SYDVKM. The CDR3, as DNA: TGTGCCAGCAGTCTACTTGGCTCTGGGACCAACGTCCTGACTTTC. It codes for CASSLLGSGTNVLTF.

This clonotype was counted at least ten times. The rearrangement links TRBV19 to TRBJ1-5; D is uncertain. Germline V gene sequence: CDR1 LNHDA, CDR2 SQIVND (reference sequence). Trimming shortened V by 10 bases and J by 4 bases, and 14 bases separated the two germline ends. The length of the CDR3 is 13 residues. The CDR3 reads CATRRSVNQPQHF. CDR3 bases: TGTGCCACCCGGAGGTCGGTTAATCAGCCCCAGCATTTT.